One sample yielded the 5 T cell receptor beta chains listed below, sequenced in a study of cytomegalovirus exposure and HLA in healthy donors. PCR employed 60 Vbeta and 13 Jbeta primers. Libraries were prepared by immunoSEQ multiplex PCR; TCRdb keeps only in-frame clonotypes and omits some of them. This repertoire shows roughly 140,000 clones, 55% to 85% found once; its top ten account for over 2%. The material sequenced was PBMCs. The source of these receptors is a man between 35 and 55 years old in good health and CMV-seronegative.

DNA of the CDR3: TGCGCCAGCAGGACTGACAGGGCCCTAACCAAGTGGTACACTGAAGCTTTCTTT. Its translation is CASRTDRALTKWYTEAFF. The rearrangement links TRBV10-1 to TRBJ1-1; 7 positions match TRBD1. The CDR3 has 18 amino acids. V trimming: 6 bases; J trimming: 3 bases; junction bases outside the gene matches: 19. CDR1 is WNHNN, CDR2 SYGVQD, per germline (reference sequence).

This clone has a handful of counts. This chain uses TRBV10-3 with TRBJ2-7; D is ambiguous. The V gene's germline CDR1 is ENHRY and CDR2 SYGVKD. With 6 bases removed from V and 6 bases from J, the gap between germline ends came to 9 bases. This CDR3 contains 11 residues. In nucleotides, the CDR3 is TGTGCCATCAGCCTAGAAACCGAGCAGTACTTC. This gives the protein CAISLETEQYF.

The chain is built from TRBV2 and TRBJ1-1, with 7 positions matching TRBD1. CDR3 size: 14 residues. The junction had 6 bases not matched to a gene; V was cut back by 5 bases and J by 3 bases. CDR1 is SNHLY and CDR2 is FYNNEI in the germline V gene. CDR3: CASSPTGFYTEAFF. CDR3 nucleotide sequence: TGTGCCAGCAGTCCGACAGGGTTCTACACTGAAGCTTTCTTT.

This chain connects TRBV12-5 to TRBJ1-1; no clear D gene. Germline CDR1 reads LGHNT; CDR2 reads FRNRAP. V was clipped by 5 bases and J by 3 bases, with 10 bases between them. The CDR3 loop spans 13 amino acids. CDR3 DNA: TGTGCTAGTGGTCCACCGGGGTACACTGAAGCTTTCTTT. Translation: CASGPPGYTEAFF.

V is TRBV9 and J is TRBJ1-3; D remains unclear. The length of the CDR3 is 15 residues. Germline CDR1 and CDR2: SGDLS and YYNGEE. Trimming took off 3 bases at V and 1 base at J, with 11 bases between the two ends. The CDR3 spells CASSGTAPSGNTIYF. Written as DNA, the CDR3 is TGTGCCAGCAGCGGGACTGCGCCTTCTGGAAACACCATATATTTT.